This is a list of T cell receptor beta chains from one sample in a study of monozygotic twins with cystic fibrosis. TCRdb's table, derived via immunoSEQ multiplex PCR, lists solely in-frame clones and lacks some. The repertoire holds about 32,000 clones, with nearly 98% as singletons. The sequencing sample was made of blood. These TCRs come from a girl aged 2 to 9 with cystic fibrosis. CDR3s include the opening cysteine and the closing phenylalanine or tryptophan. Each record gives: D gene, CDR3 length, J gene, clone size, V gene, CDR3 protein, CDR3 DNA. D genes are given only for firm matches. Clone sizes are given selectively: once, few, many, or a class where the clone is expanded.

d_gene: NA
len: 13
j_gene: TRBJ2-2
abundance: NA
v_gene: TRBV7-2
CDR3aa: CASSPGVHGELFF
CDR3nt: TGTGCCAGCAGCCCGGGGGTTCACGGGGAGCTGTTTTTT

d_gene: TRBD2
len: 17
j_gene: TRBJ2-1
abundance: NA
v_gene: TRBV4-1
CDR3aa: CASSQAAGTRNYNEQFF
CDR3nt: TGCGCCAGCAGCCAGGCCGCCGGGACTAGGAACTACAATGAGCAGTTCTTC

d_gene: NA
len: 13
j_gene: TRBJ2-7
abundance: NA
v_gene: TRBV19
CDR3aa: CASSIGGSYEQYF
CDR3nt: TGTGCCAGTAGTATTGGGGGTTCCTACGAGCAGTACTTC

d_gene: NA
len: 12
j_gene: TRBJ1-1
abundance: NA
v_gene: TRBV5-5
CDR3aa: CASSARGTEAFF
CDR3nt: TGTGCCAGCAGCGCCCGAGGCACTGAAGCTTTCTTT

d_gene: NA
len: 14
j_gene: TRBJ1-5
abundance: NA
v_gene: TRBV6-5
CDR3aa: CASSDRGGNQPQHF
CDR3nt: TGTGCCAGCAGTGACCGAGGGGGGAATCAGCCCCAGCATTTT

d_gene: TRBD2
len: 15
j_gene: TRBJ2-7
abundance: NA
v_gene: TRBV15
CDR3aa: CATSGGLAGVDEQYF
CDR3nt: TGTGCCACCAGCGGCGGACTAGCGGGGGTCGACGAGCAGTACTTC

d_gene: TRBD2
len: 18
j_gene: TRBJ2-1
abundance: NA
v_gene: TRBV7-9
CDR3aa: CASSSLLGTSGLYNEQFF
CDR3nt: TGTGCCAGCAGCTCACTCCTGGGGACTAGCGGTCTCTACAATGAGCAGTTCTTC

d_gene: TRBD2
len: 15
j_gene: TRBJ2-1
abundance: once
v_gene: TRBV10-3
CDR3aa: CAISEGLADYNEQFF
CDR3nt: TGTGCCATCAGTGAGGGACTAGCGGATTACAATGAGCAGTTCTTC

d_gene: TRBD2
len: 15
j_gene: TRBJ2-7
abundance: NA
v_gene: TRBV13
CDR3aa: CASSSGLAGVVEQYF
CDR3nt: TGTGCCAGCAGCTCGGGACTAGCGGGAGTGGTGGAGCAGTACTTC

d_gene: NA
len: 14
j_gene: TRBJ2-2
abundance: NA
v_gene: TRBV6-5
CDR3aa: CASSRGTNTGELFF
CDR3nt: TGTGCCAGCTCGCGGGGAACGAACACCGGGGAGCTGTTTTTT

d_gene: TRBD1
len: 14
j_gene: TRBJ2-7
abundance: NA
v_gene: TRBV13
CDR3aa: CASSFRTGSNEQYF
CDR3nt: TGTGCCAGCAGCTTCAGGACAGGTAGTAACGAGCAGTACTTC

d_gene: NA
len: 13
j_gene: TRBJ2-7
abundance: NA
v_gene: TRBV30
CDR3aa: CAWSVLARSEQYF
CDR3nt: TGTGCCTGGAGTGTACTAGCCAGGAGCGAGCAGTACTTC

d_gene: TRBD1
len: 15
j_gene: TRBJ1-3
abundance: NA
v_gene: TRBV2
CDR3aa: CASSATGIFGNTIYF
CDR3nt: TGTGCCAGCAGTGCGACAGGGATTTTCGGAAACACCATATATTTT

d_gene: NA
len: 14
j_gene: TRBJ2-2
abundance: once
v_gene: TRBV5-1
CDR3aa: CASSGGPPTGELFF
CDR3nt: TGCGCCAGCAGCGGCGGGCCGCCCACCGGGGAGCTGTTTTTT

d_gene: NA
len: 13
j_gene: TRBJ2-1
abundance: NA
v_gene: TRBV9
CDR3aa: CASSVVVNNEQFF
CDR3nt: TGTGCCAGCAGCGTAGTAGTAAACAATGAGCAGTTCTTC

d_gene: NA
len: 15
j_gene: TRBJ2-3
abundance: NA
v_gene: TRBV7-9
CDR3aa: CASSLSQGPTDTQYF
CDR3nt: TGTGCCAGCAGCTTATCGCAGGGACCCACAGATACGCAGTATTTT

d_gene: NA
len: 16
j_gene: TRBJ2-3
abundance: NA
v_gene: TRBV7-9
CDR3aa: CASSPLRGGITDMQYF
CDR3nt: TGTGCCAGCAGCCCCCTGAGGGGAGGAATCACAGATATGCAGTATTTT

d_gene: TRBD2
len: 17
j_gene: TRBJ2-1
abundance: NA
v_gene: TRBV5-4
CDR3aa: CASSLGPTSGRFNEQFF
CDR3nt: TGTGCCAGCAGCTTGGGGCCAACTAGCGGGAGATTCAATGAGCAGTTCTTC

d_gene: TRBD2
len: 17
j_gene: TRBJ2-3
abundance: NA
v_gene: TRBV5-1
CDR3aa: CASSLGTSGRRTDTQYF
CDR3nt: TGCGCCAGCAGCTTGGGGACTAGCGGGAGGAGGACAGATACGCAGTATTTT

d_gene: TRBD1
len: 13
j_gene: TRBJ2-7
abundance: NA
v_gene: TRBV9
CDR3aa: CASSDRTGYEQYF
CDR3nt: TGTGCCAGCAGCGACAGGACAGGCTACGAGCAGTACTTC

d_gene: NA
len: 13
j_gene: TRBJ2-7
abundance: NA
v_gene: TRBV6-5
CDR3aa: CASRRREFYEQYF
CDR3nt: TGTGCCAGCAGGCGTAGAGAGTTCTACGAGCAGTACTTC

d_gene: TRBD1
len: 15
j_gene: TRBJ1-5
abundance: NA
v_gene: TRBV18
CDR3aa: CASSPDRGTNQPQHF
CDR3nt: TGTGCCAGCTCGCCCGACAGGGGCACCAATCAGCCCCAGCATTTT

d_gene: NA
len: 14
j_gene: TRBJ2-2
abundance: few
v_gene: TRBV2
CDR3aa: CASTLGGNTGELFF
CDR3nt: TGTGCCAGCACCCTTGGGGGGAACACCGGGGAGCTGTTTTTT

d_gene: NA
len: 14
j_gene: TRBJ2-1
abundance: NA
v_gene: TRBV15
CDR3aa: CATSRVLEDNEQFF
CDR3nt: TGTGCCACCAGCAGAGTACTCGAAGACAATGAGCAGTTCTTC

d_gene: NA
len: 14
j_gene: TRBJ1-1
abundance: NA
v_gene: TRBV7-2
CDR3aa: CASSLLRMNTEAFF
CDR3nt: TGTGCCAGCAGCTTACTCCGGATGAACACTGAAGCTTTCTTT

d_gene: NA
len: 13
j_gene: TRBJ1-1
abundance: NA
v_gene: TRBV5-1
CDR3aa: CASSLYLNTEAFF
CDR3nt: TGCGCCAGCAGCTTGTACCTGAACACTGAAGCTTTCTTT

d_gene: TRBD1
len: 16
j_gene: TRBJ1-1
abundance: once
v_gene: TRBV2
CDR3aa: CASTRDRGSRNTEAFF
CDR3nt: TGTGCCAGCACCCGGGACAGGGGCTCGAGGAACACTGAAGCTTTCTTT

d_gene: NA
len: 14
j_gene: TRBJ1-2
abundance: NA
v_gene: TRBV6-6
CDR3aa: CASSAQDGGGSYTF
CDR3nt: TGTGCCAGCAGTGCCCAGGACGGAGGCGGGAGCTACACCTTC

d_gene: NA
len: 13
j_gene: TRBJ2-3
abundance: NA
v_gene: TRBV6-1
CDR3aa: CASSLLGTDTQYF
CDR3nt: TGTGCCAGCAGTCTCCTTGGCACAGATACGCAGTATTTT

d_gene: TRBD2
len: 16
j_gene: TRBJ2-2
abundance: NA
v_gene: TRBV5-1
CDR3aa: CASSLASGGNTGELFF
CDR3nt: TGCGCCAGCAGCTTGGCTAGCGGAGGGAACACCGGGGAGCTGTTTTTT

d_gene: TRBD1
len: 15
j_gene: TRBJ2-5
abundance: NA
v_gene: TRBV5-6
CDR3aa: CASSSNRGSQETQYF
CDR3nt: TGTGCCAGCAGCTCCAACAGGGGGTCGCAAGAGACCCAGTACTTC

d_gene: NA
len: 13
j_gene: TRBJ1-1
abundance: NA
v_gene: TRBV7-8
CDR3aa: CASSLRVYTEAFF
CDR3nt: TGTGCCAGCAGCTTACGGGTGTACACTGAAGCTTTCTTT

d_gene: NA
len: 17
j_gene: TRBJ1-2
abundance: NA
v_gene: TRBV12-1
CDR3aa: CASSPREKDRGGYGYTF
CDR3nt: TGTGCCAGCAGCCCGAGGGAGAAGGACAGGGGAGGCTATGGCTACACCTTC

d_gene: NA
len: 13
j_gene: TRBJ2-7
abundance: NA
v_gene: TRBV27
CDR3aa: CASSLSRTYEQYF
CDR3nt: TGTGCCAGCAGTTTAAGCAGGACCTACGAGCAGTACTTC

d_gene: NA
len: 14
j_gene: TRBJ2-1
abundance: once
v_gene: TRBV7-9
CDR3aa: CASSKGLIYNEQFF
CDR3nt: TGTGCCAGCTCGAAAGGACTGATCTACAATGAGCAGTTCTTC

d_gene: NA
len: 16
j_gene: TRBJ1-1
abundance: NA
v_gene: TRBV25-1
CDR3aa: CASRPGLMWSNTEAFF
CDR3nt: TGTGCCAGCCGTCCGGGACTGATGTGGAGTAACACTGAAGCTTTCTTT

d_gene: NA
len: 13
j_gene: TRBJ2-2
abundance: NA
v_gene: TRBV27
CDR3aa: CASSLSGQGELFF
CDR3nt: TGTGCCAGCAGTTTATCAGGGCAGGGCGAGCTGTTTTTT

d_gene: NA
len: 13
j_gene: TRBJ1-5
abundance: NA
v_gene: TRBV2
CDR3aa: CASSKISNQPQHF
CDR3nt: TGTGCCAGCAGTAAAATTAGCAATCAGCCCCAGCATTTT

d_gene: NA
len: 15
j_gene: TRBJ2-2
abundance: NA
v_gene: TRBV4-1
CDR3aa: CASSQGTQNTGELFF
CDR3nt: TGCGCCAGCAGCCAAGGTACTCAGAACACCGGGGAGCTGTTTTTT

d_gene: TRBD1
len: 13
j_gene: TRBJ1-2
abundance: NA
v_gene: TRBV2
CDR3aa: CASTFGQGGGYTF
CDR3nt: TGTGCCAGCACTTTTGGACAGGGGGGTGGCTACACCTTC

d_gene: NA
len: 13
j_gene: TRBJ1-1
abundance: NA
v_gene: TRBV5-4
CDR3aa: CASSLAGNTEAFF
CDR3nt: TGTGCCAGCAGTCTGGCAGGGAACACTGAAGCTTTCTTT

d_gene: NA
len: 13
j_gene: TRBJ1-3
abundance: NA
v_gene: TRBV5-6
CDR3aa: CASSLAGGNTIYF
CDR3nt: TGTGCCAGCAGCTTGGCAGGTGGAAACACCATATATTTT

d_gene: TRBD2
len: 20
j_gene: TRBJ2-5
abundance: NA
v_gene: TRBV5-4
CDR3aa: CASSQHGLAGIVPNQETQYF
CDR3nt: TGTGCCAGCAGCCAGCACGGACTAGCGGGAATTGTTCCCAACCAAGAGACCCAGTACTTC

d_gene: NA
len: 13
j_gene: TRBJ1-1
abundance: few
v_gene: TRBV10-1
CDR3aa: CASSESRDTEAFF
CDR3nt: TGCGCCAGCAGTGAGTCGAGGGACACTGAAGCTTTCTTT

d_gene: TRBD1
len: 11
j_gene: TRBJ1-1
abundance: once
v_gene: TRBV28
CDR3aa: CASSSDRAAFF
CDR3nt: TGTGCCAGCAGTTCGGACAGGGCCGCTTTCTTT

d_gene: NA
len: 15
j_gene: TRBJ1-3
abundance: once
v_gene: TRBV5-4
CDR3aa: CASSPGILSGNTIYF
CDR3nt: TGTGCCAGCAGCCCGGGGATCCTCTCTGGAAACACCATATATTTT

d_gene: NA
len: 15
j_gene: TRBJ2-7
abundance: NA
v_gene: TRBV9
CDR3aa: CASSVGSGLTYEQYF
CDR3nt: TGTGCCAGCAGCGTAGGGAGCGGATTAACCTACGAGCAGTACTTC

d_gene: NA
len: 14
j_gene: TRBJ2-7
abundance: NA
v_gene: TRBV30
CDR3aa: CAWSVGGPAYEQYF
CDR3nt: TGTGCCTGGAGTGTAGGGGGGCCCGCCTACGAGCAGTACTTC

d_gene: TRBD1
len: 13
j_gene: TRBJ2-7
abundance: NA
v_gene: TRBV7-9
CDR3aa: CASTPGQGNEQYF
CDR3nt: TGTGCCAGCACGCCGGGACAGGGAAACGAGCAGTACTTC

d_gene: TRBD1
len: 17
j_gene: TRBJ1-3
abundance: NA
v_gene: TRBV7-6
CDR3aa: CASSLGLRGTGGNTIYF
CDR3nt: TGTGCCAGCAGCTTAGGTCTCAGAGGGACAGGGGGAAACACCATATATTTT

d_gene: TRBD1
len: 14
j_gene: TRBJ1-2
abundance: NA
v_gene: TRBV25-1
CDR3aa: CASSTRTGGYGYTF
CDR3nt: TGTGCCAGCAGTACCCGGACAGGGGGATATGGCTACACCTTC

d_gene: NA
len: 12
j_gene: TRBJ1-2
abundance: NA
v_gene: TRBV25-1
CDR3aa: CASKRGDLGYTF
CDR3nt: TGTGCCAGCAAACGAGGGGATCTTGGCTACACCTTC